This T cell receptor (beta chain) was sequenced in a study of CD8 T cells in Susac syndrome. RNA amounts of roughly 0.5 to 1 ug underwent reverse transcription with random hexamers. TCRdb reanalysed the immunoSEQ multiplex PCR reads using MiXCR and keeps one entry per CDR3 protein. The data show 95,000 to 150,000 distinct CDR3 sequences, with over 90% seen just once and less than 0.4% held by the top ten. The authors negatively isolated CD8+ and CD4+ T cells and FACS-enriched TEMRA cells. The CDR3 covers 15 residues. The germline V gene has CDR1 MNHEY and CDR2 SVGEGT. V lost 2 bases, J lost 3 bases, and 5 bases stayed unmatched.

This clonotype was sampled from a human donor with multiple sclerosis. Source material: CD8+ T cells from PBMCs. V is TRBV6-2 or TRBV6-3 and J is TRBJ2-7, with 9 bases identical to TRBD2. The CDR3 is CASSYGLAGNYEQYV. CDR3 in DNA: TGTGCCAGCAGTTACGGTCTAGCGGGAAACTACGAGCAGTACGTC.